This TCR beta chain appears in the sequencing data of a study of cytomegalovirus exposure and HLA in healthy donors. Broader study findings: Some V segments could not be told apart, so they were left out, TRBV6-2 and TRBV6-3 among them. As a later analysis showed, a missense DCLRE1C variant was linked to trimming of TCR beta V- and J-genes.

Germline loops: CDR1 MDHEN, CDR2 SYDVKM. The CDR3 is made up of 12 amino acids. V gave up 4 bases and J gave up 6 bases, with 10 bases separating them. For this clone: Its antigen is unidentified.

Both 60 Vbeta primers and 13 Jbeta primers went into the PCR. The table came from immunoSEQ multiplex PCR; TCRdb's copy has only in-frame clones and leaves some out. The profile covers about 160,000 clones, with more than 65% appearing a single time and roughly 1.2% taken by the ten largest. The V call is TRBV28, the J call TRBJ2-7, with D tentatively TRBD1 (5 bases). The specimen sequenced was PBMCs. The receptor was isolated from a woman aged 50 to 60 in good health and CMV-seronegative. Here the CDR3 reads CASSSGFTEQYF. The CDR3 DNA follows: TGTGCCAGCAGTTCAGGGTTCACCGAGCAGTACTTC.